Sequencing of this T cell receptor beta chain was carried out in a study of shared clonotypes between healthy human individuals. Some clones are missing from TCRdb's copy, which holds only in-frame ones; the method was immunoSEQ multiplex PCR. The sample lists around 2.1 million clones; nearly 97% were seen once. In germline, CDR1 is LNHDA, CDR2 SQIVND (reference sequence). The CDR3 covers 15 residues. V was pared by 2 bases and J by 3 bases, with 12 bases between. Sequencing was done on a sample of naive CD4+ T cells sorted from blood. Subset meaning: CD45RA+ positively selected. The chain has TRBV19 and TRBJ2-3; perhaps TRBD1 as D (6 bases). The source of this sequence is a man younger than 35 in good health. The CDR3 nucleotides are TGTGCCAGTAGTATAAGCAGGGGAAGAACAGATACGCAGTATTTT. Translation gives CASSISRGRTDTQYF.